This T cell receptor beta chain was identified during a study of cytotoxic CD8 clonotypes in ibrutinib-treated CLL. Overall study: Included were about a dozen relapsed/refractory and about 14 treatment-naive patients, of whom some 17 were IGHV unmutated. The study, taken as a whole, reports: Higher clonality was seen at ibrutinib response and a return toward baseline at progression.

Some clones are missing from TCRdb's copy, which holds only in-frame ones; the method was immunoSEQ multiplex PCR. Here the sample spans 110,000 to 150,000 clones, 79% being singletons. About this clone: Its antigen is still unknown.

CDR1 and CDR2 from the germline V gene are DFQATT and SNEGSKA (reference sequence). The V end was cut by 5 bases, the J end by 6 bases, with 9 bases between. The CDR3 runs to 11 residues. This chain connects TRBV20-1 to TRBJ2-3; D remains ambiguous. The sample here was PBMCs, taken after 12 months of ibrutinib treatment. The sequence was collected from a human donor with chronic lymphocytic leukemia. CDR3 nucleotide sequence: TGCAGTGCTCCAACATGGGATACGCAGTATTTT. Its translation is CSAPTWDTQYF.